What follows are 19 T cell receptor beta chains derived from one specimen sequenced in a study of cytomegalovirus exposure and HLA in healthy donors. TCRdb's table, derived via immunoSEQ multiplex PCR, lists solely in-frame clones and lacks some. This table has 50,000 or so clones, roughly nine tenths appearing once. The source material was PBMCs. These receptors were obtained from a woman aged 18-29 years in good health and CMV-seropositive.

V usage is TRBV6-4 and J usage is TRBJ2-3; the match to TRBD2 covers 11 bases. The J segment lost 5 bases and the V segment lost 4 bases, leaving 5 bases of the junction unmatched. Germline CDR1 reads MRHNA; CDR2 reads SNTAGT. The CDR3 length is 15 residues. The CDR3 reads CASSAATSGEDTQYF. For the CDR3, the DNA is TGTGCCAGCAGTGCCGCGACTAGCGGGGAAGATACGCAGTATTTT.

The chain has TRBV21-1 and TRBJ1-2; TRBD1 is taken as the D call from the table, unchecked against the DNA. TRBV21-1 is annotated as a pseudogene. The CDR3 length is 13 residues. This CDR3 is CASSKRGLYGYTF. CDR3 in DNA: TGTGCCAGCAGCAAGAGGGGGCTATATGGCTACACCTTC.

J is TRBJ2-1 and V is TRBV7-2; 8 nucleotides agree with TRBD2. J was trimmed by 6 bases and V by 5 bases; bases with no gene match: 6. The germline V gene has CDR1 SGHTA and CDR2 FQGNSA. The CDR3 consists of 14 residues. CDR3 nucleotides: TGTGCCAGCAGCCCGGGACTAGTGCTCAATGAGCAGTTCTTC. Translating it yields CASSPGLVLNEQFF.

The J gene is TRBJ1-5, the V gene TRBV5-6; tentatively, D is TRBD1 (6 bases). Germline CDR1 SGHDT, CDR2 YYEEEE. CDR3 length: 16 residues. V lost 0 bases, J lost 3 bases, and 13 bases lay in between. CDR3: CASSLGQGKFNQPQHF. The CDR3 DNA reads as TGTGCCAGCAGCTTGGGGCAGGGGAAGTTCAATCAGCCCCAGCATTTT.

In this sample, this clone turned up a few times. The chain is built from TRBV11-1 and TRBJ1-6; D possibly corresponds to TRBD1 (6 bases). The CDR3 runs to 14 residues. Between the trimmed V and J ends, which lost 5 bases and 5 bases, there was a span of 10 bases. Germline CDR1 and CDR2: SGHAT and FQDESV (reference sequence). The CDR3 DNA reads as TGTGCCAGCAGCCGCACAGGGAATAATTCACCCCTCCACTTT. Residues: CASSRTGNNSPLHF.

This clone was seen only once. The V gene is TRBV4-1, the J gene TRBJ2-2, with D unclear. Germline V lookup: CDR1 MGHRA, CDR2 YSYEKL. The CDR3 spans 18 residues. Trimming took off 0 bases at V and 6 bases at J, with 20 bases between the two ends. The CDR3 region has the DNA TGCGCCAGCAGCCAAGACTCAATTGAGTTCTCCTCCTCCGGGGAGCTGTTTTTT. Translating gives CASSQDSIEFSSSGELFF.

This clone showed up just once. The CDR3 region is CASVETGGTEAFF. CDR3 sequence (DNA): TGTGCCAGCGTAGAGACAGGGGGCACTGAAGCTTTCTTT. The chain combines TRBV6-1 with TRBJ1-1; 9 bases line up with TRBD1. Germline V gene sequence: CDR1 MNHNS, CDR2 SASEGT. Trimming removed 8 bases from V and 4 bases from J; junction bases left unmatched: 5. There are 13 residues in the CDR3.

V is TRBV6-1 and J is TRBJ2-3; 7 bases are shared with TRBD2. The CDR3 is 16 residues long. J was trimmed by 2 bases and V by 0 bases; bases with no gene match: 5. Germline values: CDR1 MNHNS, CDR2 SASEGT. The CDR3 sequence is CASSEARLAHTDTQYF. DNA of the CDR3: TGTGCCAGCAGTGAAGCACGACTAGCCCACACAGATACGCAGTATTTT.

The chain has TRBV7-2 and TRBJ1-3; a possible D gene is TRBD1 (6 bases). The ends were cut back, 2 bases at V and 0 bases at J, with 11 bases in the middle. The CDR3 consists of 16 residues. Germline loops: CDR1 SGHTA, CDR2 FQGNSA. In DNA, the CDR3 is TGTGCCAGCAGCTTAAATACAGGGCTCTCTGGAAACACCATATATTTT. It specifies CASSLNTGLSGNTIYF.

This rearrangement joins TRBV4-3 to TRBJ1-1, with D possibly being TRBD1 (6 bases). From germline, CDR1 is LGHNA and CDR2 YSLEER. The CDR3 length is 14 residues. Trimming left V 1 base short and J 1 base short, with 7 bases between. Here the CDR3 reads CASSQGQENTEAFF. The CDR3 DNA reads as TGCGCCAGCAGCCAAGGACAGGAGAACACTGAAGCTTTCTTT.

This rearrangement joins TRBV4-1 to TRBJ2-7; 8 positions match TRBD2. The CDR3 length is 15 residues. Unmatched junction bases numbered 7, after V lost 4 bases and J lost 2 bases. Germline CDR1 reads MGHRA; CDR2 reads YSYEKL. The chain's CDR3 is CASSPTGGATYEQYF. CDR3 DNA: TGCGCCAGCAGCCCGACGGGGGGGGCGACCTACGAGCAGTACTTC.

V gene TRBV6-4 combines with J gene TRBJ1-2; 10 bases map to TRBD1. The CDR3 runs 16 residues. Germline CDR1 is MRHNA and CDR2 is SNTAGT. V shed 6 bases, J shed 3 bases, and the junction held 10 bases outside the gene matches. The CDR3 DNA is TGTGCCAGCAGATCCGAGCCCGGACAGGGGGACTATGGCTACACCTTC. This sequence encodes CASRSEPGQGDYGYTF.

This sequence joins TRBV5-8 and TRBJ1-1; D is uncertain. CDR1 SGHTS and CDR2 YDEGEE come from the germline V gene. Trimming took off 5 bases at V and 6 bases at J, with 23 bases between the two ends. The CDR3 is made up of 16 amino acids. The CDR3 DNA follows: TGTGCCAGCAGGGCGGGTGAGCCTGTATTTATAGCTGAAGCTTTCTTT. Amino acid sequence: CASRAGEPVFIAEAFF.

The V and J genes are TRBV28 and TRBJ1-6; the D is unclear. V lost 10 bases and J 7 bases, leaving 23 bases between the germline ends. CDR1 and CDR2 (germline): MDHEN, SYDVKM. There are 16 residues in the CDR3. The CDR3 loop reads CATGGSAPPANSPLHF. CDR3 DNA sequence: TGTGCCACGGGCGGGTCGGCCCCCCCAGCGAATTCACCCCTCCACTTT.

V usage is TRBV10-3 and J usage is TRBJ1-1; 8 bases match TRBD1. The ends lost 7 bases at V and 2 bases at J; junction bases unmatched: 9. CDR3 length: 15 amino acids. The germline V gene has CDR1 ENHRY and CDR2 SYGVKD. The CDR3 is CAINSGTGRNTEAFF. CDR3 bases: TGTGCCATCAATTCCGGGACAGGAAGAAACACTGAAGCTTTCTTT.

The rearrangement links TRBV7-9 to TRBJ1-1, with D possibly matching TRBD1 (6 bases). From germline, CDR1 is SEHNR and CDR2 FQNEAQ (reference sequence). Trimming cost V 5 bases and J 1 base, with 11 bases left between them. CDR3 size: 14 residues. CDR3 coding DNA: TGTGCCAGCAGCCTGGGGACACAGAACACTGAAGCTTTCTTT. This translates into CASSLGTQNTEAFF.

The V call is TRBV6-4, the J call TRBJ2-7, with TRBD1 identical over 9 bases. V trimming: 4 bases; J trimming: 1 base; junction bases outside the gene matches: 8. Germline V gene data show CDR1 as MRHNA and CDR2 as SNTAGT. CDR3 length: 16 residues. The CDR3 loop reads CASSADRDRESYEQYF. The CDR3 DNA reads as TGTGCCAGCAGTGCGGACCGGGACAGGGAATCCTACGAGCAGTACTTC.

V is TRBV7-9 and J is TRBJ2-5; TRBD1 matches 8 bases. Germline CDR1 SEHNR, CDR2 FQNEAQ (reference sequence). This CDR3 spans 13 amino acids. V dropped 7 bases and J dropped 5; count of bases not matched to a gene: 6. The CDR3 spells CASNQGAYETQYF. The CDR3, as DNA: TGTGCCAGCAATCAGGGGGCGTATGAGACCCAGTACTTC.

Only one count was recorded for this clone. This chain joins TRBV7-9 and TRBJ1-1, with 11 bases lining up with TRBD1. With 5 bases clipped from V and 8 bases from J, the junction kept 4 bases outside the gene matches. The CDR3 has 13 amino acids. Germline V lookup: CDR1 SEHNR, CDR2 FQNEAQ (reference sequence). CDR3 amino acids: CASSLGQGVEAFF. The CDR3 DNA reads TGTGCCAGCAGCCTGGGACAGGGGGTGGAAGCTTTCTTT.